This T cell receptor beta chain was documented in a study of blood T cells in healthy people across ages. RNA extraction gave at least 5 micrograms of total RNA per sample. It was with a sample-barcoded 5' primer and a J-beta primer mix that a second PCR of about 6 to 12 cycles was run. In TCRdb, the 5' RACE reads were re-called with MiXCR into one record per CDR3 protein. The table records more than 450,000 distinct CDR3 sequences, approximately 26% of them present only once. V was pared by 8 bases and J by 6 bases, with 9 bases of the junction left unmatched. CDR1 is SNHLY, CDR2 FYNNEI, per germline. This CDR3 is 13 amino acids long. This clonotype was seen a few times. This sample was shared with a second study, whose subject was T cells of mothers and their children. That study reports: Amplification in the second PCR used the M1S primer, which added sample barcodes and 2-4 random nucleotides. The overlap seen between related mothers and children slightly exceeded that of unrelated pairs, though not significantly.

This clonotype was obtained from a boy between 2 and 10 years old in good health. The sequenced sample consisted of blood. The chain links TRBV2 to TRBJ1-1, with 7 bases fitting TRBD1. The CDR3: CASVRGRDSEAFF. The CDR3 DNA reads TGTGCCAGCGTTAGGGGGCGCGACTCTGAAGCTTTCTTT.